This entry lists 8 T cell receptor beta chains sequenced from one sample in a study of T cells of healthy individuals. TCRdb itself ran the 5' RACE reads through MiXCR, one entry per CDR3 protein. The sample includes tens of thousands of distinct CDR3 sequences, roughly 14% of them seen just once. All receptors come from a human donor in good health.

This chain uses TRBV7-9 with TRBJ2-7, with D perhaps TRBD2 (5 bases). V lost 5 bases and J lost 3, with 17 bases in between. Germline V gives CDR1 SEHNR, CDR2 FQNEAQ (reference sequence). The CDR3 is made up of 15 amino acids. The CDR3: CASSARTTGIYEQYF. In nucleotides, the CDR3 is TGTGCCAGCAGCGCCCGGACGACGGGAATCTACGAGCAGTACTTC. The full variable domain, with the rest looked up from reference TRBV7-9 and TRBJ2-7, is DTGVSQNPRHKITKRGQNVTFRCDPISEHNRLYWYRQTLGQGPEFLTYFQNEAQLEKSRLLSDRFSAERPKGSFSTLEIQRTEQGDSAMYLCASSARTTGIYEQYFGPGTRLTVT.

This clonotype was detected ten times or more. This sequence joins TRBV12-3 or TRBV12-4 and TRBJ1-6; 11 bases are shared with TRBD1. The CDR3 consists of 16 residues. Trimming cost V 10 bases and J 6 bases; bases outside gene matches: 11. The chain's CDR3 is CATRPAGTGGNSPLHF. The CDR3 DNA reads as TGTGCCACCCGGCCGGCCGGGACAGGGGGTAATTCACCCCTCCACTTT.

This clonotype was observed many times. The chain has TRBV7-9 and TRBJ1-1, with D unresolved. CDR1 and CDR2 (germline): SEHNR, FQNEAQ (reference sequence). This CDR3 has 13 amino acids. The V end was cut by 4 bases, the J end by 0 bases, with 6 bases between. DNA for the CDR3: TGTGCCAGCAGCTCCCGACTGAACACTGAAGCTTTCTTT. As protein: CASSSRLNTEAFF.

The sample holds a few counts of this clonotype. The chain carries TRBV7-9 and TRBJ1-4; D perhaps matches TRBD1 (5 bases). V lost 1 base to trimming and J lost 17 bases, with 14 bases between them. CDR3 size: 12 residues. Germline CDR1 and CDR2: SEHNR and FQNEAQ (reference sequence). The CDR3 DNA reads as TGTGCCAGCAGCTTAGAAGGAGGGGAAGTATTTTTT. Translating it yields CASSLEGGEVFF.

V is TRBV3-1 and J is TRBJ1-1; D ambiguous. V was shortened by 8 bases and J by 2 bases, with 12 bases between the two germline ends. Germline V CDR1 and CDR2: LGHDT, YNNKEL (reference sequence). CDR3 length: 13 amino acids. DNA for the CDR3: TGTGCCAGCGGACGGGGTGTTAACACTGAAGCTTTCTTT. Protein: CASGRGVNTEAFF.

V gene TRBV3-1 combines with J gene TRBJ2-3; the D is unclear. CDR1 and CDR2 from the germline V gene are LGHDT and YNNKEL (reference sequence). Trimming took off 0 bases at V and 8 bases at J, with 9 bases between the two ends. This CDR3 is 13 amino acids long. DNA for the CDR3: TGTGCCAGCAGCCAAGAGGCACCGGCTACGCAGTATTTT. It yields the protein CASSQEAPATQYF.

This clonotype has a count of ten or more. The rearrangement joins TRBV12-3 or TRBV12-4 to TRBJ1-1; D gene ambiguous. The CDR3 loop spans 13 amino acids. Trimming removed 3 bases from V and 1 base from J, with 6 bases in between. DNA of the CDR3: TGTGCCAGCAGTTTTGTGGGGAACACTGAAGCTTTCTTT. This codes for CASSFVGNTEAFF.

This clonotype has a count of ten or more. This sequence joins TRBV12-3 or TRBV12-4 and TRBJ1-5, with 8 nucleotides matching TRBD1. The CDR3 is made up of 15 amino acids. Trimming at V came to 5 bases and at J to 5 bases, leaving 8 bases not matched to a gene. Here the CDR3 reads CASSKQGVSDQPQHF. CDR3 DNA sequence: TGTGCCAGCAGTAAACAGGGGGTGAGTGATCAGCCCCAGCATTTT.